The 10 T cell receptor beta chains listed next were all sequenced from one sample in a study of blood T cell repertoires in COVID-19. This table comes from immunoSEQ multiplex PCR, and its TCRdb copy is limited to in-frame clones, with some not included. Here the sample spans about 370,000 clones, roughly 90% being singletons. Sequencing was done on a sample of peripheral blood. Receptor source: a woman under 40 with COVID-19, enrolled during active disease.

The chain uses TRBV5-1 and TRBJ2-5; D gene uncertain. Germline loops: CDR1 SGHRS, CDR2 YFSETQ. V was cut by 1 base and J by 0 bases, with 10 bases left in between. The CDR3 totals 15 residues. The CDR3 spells CASSLMPRNQETQYF. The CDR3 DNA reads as TGCGCCAGCAGCTTGATGCCTAGAAACCAAGAGACCCAGTACTTC. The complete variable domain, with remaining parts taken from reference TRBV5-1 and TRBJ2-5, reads KAGVTQTPRYLIKTRGQQVTLSCSPISGHRSVSWYQQTPGQGLQFLFEYFSETQRNKGNFPGRFSGRQFSNSRSEMNVSTLELGDSALYLCASSLMPRNQETQYFGPGTRLLVL.

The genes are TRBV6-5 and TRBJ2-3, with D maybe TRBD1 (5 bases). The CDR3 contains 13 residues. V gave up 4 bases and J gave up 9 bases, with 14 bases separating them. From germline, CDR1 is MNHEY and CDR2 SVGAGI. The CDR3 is CASSSERGGTQYF. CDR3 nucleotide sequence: TGTGCCAGCAGTTCAGAAAGGGGTGGCACGCAGTATTTT.

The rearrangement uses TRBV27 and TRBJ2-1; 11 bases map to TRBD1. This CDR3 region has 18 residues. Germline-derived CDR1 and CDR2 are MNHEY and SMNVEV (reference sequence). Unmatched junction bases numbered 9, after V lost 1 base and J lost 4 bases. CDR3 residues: CASSLFGGQGESYNEQFF. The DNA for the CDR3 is TGTGCCAGCAGTTTATTCGGGGGACAGGGGGAATCTTACAATGAGCAGTTCTTC.

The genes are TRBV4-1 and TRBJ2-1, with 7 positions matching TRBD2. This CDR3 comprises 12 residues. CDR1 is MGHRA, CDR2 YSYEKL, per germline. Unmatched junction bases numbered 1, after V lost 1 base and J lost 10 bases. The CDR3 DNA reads TGCGCCAGCAGCCAAGGGCGGGGGGAGCAGTTCTTC. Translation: CASSQGRGEQFF.

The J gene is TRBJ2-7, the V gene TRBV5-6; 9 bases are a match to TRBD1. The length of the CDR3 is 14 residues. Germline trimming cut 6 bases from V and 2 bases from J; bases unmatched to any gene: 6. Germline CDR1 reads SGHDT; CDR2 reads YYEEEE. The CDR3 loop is CASKLQGATYEQYV. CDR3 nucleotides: TGTGCCAGCAAACTACAGGGGGCCACCTACGAGCAGTACGTC.

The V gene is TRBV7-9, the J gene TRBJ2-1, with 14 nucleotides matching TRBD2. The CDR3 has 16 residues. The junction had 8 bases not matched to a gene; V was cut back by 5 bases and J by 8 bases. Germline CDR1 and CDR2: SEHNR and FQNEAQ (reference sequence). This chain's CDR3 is CASSPGTSGSIYEQFF. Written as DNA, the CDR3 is TGTGCCAGCAGCCCTGGGACTAGCGGGAGTATCTATGAGCAGTTCTTC.

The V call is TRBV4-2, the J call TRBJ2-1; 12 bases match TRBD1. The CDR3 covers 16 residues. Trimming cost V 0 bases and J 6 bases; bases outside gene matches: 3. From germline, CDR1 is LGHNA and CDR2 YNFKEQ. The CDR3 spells CASSQEGTGGINEQFF. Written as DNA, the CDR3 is TGTGCCAGCAGCCAAGAAGGGACAGGGGGCATCAATGAGCAGTTCTTC.

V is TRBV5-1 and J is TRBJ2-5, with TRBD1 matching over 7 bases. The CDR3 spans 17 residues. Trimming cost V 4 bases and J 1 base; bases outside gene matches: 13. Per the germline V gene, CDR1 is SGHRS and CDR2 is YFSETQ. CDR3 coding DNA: TGCGCCAGCAGCCCTTACCTCAAACAGGGGCGCCAAGAGACCCAGTACTTC. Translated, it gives CASSPYLKQGRQETQYF.

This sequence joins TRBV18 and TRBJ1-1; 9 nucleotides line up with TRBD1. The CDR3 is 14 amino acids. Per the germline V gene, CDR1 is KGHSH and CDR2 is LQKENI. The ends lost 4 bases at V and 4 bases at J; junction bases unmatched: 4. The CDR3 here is CASSRQTGGTEAFF. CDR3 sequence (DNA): TGTGCCAGCTCACGTCAGACAGGGGGCACTGAAGCTTTCTTT.

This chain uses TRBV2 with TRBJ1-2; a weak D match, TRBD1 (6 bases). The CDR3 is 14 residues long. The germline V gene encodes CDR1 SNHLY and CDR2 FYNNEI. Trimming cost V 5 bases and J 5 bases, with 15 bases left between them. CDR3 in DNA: TGTGCCAGCAGTCAGCCTGGACAGTTGTATGGCTACACCTTC. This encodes CASSQPGQLYGYTF. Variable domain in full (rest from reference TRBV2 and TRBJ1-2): EPEVTQTPSHQVTQMGQEVILRCVPISNHLYFYWYRQILGQKVEFLVSFYNNEISEKSEIFDDQFSVERPDGSNFTLKIRSTKLEDSAMYFCASSQPGQLYGYTFGSGTRLTVV.